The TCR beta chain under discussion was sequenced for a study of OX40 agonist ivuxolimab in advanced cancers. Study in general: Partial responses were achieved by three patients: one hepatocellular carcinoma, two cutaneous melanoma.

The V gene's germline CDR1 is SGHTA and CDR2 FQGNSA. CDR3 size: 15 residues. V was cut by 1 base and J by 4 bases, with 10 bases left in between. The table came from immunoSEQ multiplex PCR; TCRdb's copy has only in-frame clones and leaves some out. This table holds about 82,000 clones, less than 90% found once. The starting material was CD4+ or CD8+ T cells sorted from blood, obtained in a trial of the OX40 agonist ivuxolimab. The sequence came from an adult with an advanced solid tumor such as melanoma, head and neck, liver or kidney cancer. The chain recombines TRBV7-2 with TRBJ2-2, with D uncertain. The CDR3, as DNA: TGTGCCAGCAGCTTAGGGGGTTTGCTCACCGGGGAGCTGTTTTTT. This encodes CASSLGGLLTGELFF.